The 10 T cell receptor beta chains below come from one sample, sequenced in a study of cytomegalovirus exposure and HLA in healthy donors. PCR involved 60 Vbeta and 13 Jbeta primers. The assay was immunoSEQ multiplex PCR, and TCRdb's table has in-frame clones only and misses some. The sample records roughly 200,000 clones, around 77% being singletons. Specimen: PBMCs. The receptors shown here come from a woman aged 25 to 39 in good health and CMV-seronegative.

This clone has only a few counts. The chain joins TRBV5-1 to TRBJ1-1; TRBD1 aligns across 8 bases. V was pared by 4 bases and J by 1 base, with 6 bases of the junction left unmatched. The CDR3 consists of 15 residues. Germline values: CDR1 SGHRS, CDR2 YFSETQ. CDR3 residues: CASSNGQGRNTEAFF. CDR3 bases: TGCGCCAGCAGCAACGGACAGGGACGGAACACTGAAGCTTTCTTT.

The rearrangement links TRBV6-4 to TRBJ2-5, with 7 positions matching TRBD2. Per germline, CDR1 MRHNA and CDR2 SNTAGT. Unmatched junction bases numbered 15, after V lost 6 bases and J lost 5 bases. The CDR3 consists of 16 residues. The CDR3 nucleotides are TGTGCCAGCAGGCCCTCGGGGCGGGAGCTTGGGGAGACCCAGTACTTC. Protein sequence: CASRPSGRELGETQYF.

The chain carries TRBV11-2 and TRBJ2-5; TRBD2 aligns across 9 bases. CDR1 is SGHAT and CDR2 is FQNNGV in the germline V gene. The CDR3 is 17 amino acids. After removal of 3 bases from V and 4 bases from J, the junction contained 12 bases not matched to a gene. In nucleotides, the CDR3 is TGTGCCAGCAGCTTGTGGGGGGGTAGCGGGAGTGTAGAGACCCAGTACTTC. It is translated as CASSLWGGSGSVETQYF.

This clone showed up just a few times. One end of the junction is discordant with germline, which a read error may explain. This rearrangement joins TRBV10-3 to TRBJ1-2; D is perhaps TRBD1 (6 bases). The germline gives CDR1 ENHRY, CDR2 SYGVKD. The CDR3 is 12 residues long. The CDR3 DNA reads as TGTGCCATCAGTGGTTACAGGGATGGCTACCCCTTC. Amino acid sequence: CAISGYRDGYPF.

The chain is built from TRBV27 and TRBJ1-5; D perhaps matches TRBD1 (5 bases). Trimming took 0 bases from V and 5 from J, leaving 11 bases between them. The CDR3 has 15 residues. Germline V gene data show CDR1 as MNHEY and CDR2 as SMNVEV (reference sequence). The CDR3 DNA reads as TGTGCCAGCAGTTTATCAAGGGGTCGAGATCAGCCCCAGCATTTT. It codes for CASSLSRGRDQPQHF.

V usage is TRBV5-6 and J usage is TRBJ1-2; D is unclear. Trimming shortened V by 0 bases and J by 6 bases, and 12 bases separated the two germline ends. Germline V gene sequence: CDR1 SGHDT, CDR2 YYEEEE. CDR3 length: 14 amino acids. DNA of the CDR3: TGTGCCAGCAGCTTGGCCTCTCTCGCGGATGGCTACACCTTC. As protein: CASSLASLADGYTF.

The chain uses TRBV25-1 and TRBJ2-3, with 10 bases aligning to TRBD1. The length of the CDR3 is 15 residues. J lost 5 bases, V lost 1 base, and 3 bases had no gene match. Germline assignment: CDR1 MGHDK and CDR2 SYGVNS. The DNA of the CDR3 is TGTGCCAGCAGTGAATGGGGGACAGGGGTAGATACGCAGTATTTT. This codes for CASSEWGTGVDTQYF.

This chain links TRBV18 with TRBJ1-5, with TRBD1 as a possible D gene (5 bases). Trimming took 6 bases from V and 2 from J, leaving 14 bases between them. Germline CDR1 is KGHSH and CDR2 is LQKENI. This CDR3 comprises 15 residues. CDR3 sequence: CASSQDTGGNQPQHF. CDR3 DNA sequence: TGTGCCAGCTCCCAAGATACAGGCGGCAATCAGCCCCAGCATTTT.

The chain is built from TRBV19 and TRBJ1-4, with 9 bases that match TRBD1. The CDR3 runs 15 residues. Trimming at V came to 10 bases and at J to 7 bases, leaving 13 bases not matched to a gene. Germline loops: CDR1 LNHDA, CDR2 SQIVND (reference sequence). CDR3 sequence: CATQGWGQGGEKLFF. CDR3 in DNA: TGTGCCACCCAGGGGTGGGGACAGGGAGGTGAAAAACTGTTTTTT.

The chain joins TRBV4-1 to TRBJ2-1; 15 positions agree with TRBD2. This CDR3 spans 19 amino acids. The ends lost 1 base at V and 1 base at J; junction bases unmatched: 5. CDR1 and CDR2 (germline): MGHRA, YSYEKL. The CDR3 loop is CASSQAGTSGGSSYNEQFF. The DNA of the CDR3 is TGCGCCAGCAGCCAAGCCGGGACTAGCGGGGGGTCATCCTACAATGAGCAGTTCTTC.